The next 31 T cell receptor beta chains were all read from a single sample in a study of early T cells in non-severe SARS-CoV-2 infection. TCRdb re-derived calls from the 5' RACE reads in MiXCR, one entry per CDR3 protein. The data show more than 55,000 distinct CDR3 sequences, 8% to 9% seen once. Sequencing was performed on whole blood. The receptors were gathered from an adult who was a healthcare worker with PCR-confirmed SARS-CoV-2 infection or an uninfected control (not recorded which).

This clonotype was counted only a few times. The chain uses TRBV27 and TRBJ2-7; D gene uncertain. Deletions cut 6 bases from V and 5 bases from J, with 17 bases between. The germline V gene has CDR1 MNHEY and CDR2 SMNVEV (reference sequence). This CDR3 has 14 amino acids. The CDR3 is CASSRLLLGHEQYF. CDR3 in DNA: TGTGCCAGCAGCAGACTGCTGTTAGGGCACGAGCAGTACTTC.

This clonotype came up many times. This chain connects TRBV12-3 or TRBV12-4 to TRBJ2-1; maybe TRBD1 (5 bases). Trimming removed 3 bases at V and 12 bases at J, with 9 bases between. This CDR3 has 11 amino acids. The CDR3 DNA sequence: TGTGCCAGCAGTTTCCCGCAGGGGCAGTTCTTC. Translation: CASSFPQGQFF.

This clonotype was seen only a few times. The chain recombines TRBV3-1 with TRBJ2-1; 8 positions match TRBD2. The J segment lost 3 bases and the V segment lost 4 bases, leaving 8 bases of the junction unmatched. Germline V gives CDR1 LGHDT, CDR2 YNNKEL (reference sequence). The CDR3 is 16 residues long. CDR3 protein: CASSLSAGGNYNEQFF. As DNA, the CDR3 is TGTGCCAGCAGCCTATCGGCGGGAGGTAACTACAATGAGCAGTTCTTC.

This clonotype was counted a few times. The chain employs TRBV29-1 and TRBJ1-2; possibly TRBD1 for D (6 bases). The CDR3 runs to 12 residues. The V gene's germline CDR1 is SQVTM and CDR2 ANQGSEA. V lost 3 bases to trimming and J lost 3 bases, with 8 bases between them. Written as DNA, the CDR3 is TGCAGCGTTGACCGACAGGACTATGGCTACACCTTC. Translated, it gives CSVDRQDYGYTF.

This clonotype appeared many times. The V gene is TRBV29-1, the J gene TRBJ2-5; 10 nucleotides agree with TRBD2. Germline trimming cut 8 bases from V and 5 bases from J; bases unmatched to any gene: 8. CDR3 length equals 13 residues. Per the germline V gene, CDR1 is SQVTM and CDR2 is ANQGSEA. The CDR3 DNA reads TGCAGCTTAGCCTCTAGCGGGAGTGAGACCCAGTACTTC. Encoded protein: CSLASSGSETQYF.

This clonotype came up a few times. CDR3 sequence: CASSLSEGSEQYF. DNA of the CDR3: TGTGCCAGCAGTTTATCAGAGGGATCCGAGCAGTACTTC. The chain carries TRBV27 and TRBJ2-7; tentative D call: TRBD2 (5 bases). The V end lost 0 bases, the J end lost 6 bases, and 9 bases lay between the germline ends. The CDR3 has 13 residues. CDR1 and CDR2 from the germline V gene are MNHEY and SMNVEV (reference sequence).

This clonotype was observed many times. The chain carries TRBV12-3 or TRBV12-4 and TRBJ1-5; maybe TRBD1 (5 bases). The CDR3 is 15 residues long. Trimming took 7 bases from V and 4 from J, leaving 17 bases between them. CDR3 amino acids: CASTPAGQDNQPQHF. CDR3 DNA: TGTGCCAGCACCCCGGCGGGGCAGGATAATCAGCCCCAGCATTTT.

This clonotype was recorded at least ten times. The rearrangement links TRBV4-3 to TRBJ2-1; 9 nucleotides line up with TRBD1. CDR3 length: 16 amino acids. Germline trimming cut 0 bases from V and 6 bases from J; bases unmatched to any gene: 6. Germline CDR1 LGHNA, CDR2 YSLEER. CDR3 sequence (DNA): TGCGCCAGCAGCCAAGATATTGACAGGGGGGTCAATGAGCAGTTCTTC. This gives the protein CASSQDIDRGVNEQFF.

This clonotype is labeled medium-sized. This chain joins TRBV12-3 or TRBV12-4 and TRBJ2-3, with 9 bases fitting TRBD2. V lost 5 bases to trimming and J lost 1 base; unmatched junction nucleotides: 7. The CDR3 is 16 residues long. The CDR3 DNA follows: TGTGCCAGCAGTCCCCGCGGCGGGAGGGGCACAGATACGCAGTATTTT. This translates into CASSPRGGRGTDTQYF.

Only a few counts were recorded for this clonotype. The rearrangement uses TRBV5-1 and TRBJ2-7; 7 positions agree with TRBD2. The trim removed 4 bases at V and 0 bases at J, leaving 4 bases unmatched. This CDR3 region has 14 residues. The germline gives CDR1 SGHRS, CDR2 YFSETQ. The CDR3 protein is CASSLAVSSYEQYF. The DNA of the CDR3 is TGCGCCAGCAGCCTAGCGGTCAGCTCCTACGAGCAGTACTTC.

DNA for the CDR3: TGTGCCAGCAGCGTGGGGGGTGACGAGACCCAGTACTTC. The encoded protein is CASSVGGDETQYF. J is TRBJ2-5 and V is TRBV9; maybe TRBD2 (6 bases). The CDR3 runs to 13 residues. Trimming removed 2 bases from V and 5 bases from J, with 10 bases in between. Germline-derived CDR1 and CDR2 are SGDLS and YYNGEE.

This rearrangement joins TRBV7-2 to TRBJ2-2; no firm D call. The CDR3 length is 13 residues. CDR1 SGHTA and CDR2 FQGNSA come from the germline V gene. Trimming stripped 5 bases from V and 6 bases from J, with 10 bases between. CDR3 sequence (DNA): TGTGCCAGCAGCCGCCGGACCTCCGGGGAGCTGTTTTTT. Amino acids: CASSRRTSGELFF.

This clonotype was recorded a few times. The V gene is TRBV5-1, the J gene TRBJ2-1; possibly TRBD1 or TRBD2 for D (5 bases each). CDR1 is SGHRS, CDR2 YFSETQ, per germline. Between the trimmed V and J ends, which lost 0 bases and 8 bases, there was a span of 18 bases. This CDR3 is 16 amino acids long. The CDR3 nucleotides read TGCGCCAGCAGCTTGGCCGGGACCCCCATGGGGGATGAGCAGTTCTTC. It translates to CASSLAGTPMGDEQFF.

This clonotype was detected ten times or more. This rearrangement joins TRBV5-6 to TRBJ1-1; 9 bases match TRBD1. The CDR3 consists of 15 residues. V shed 6 bases and J 1 base; nucleotides not matched to a gene: 7. Germline-derived CDR1 and CDR2 are SGHDT and YYEEEE. The CDR3 DNA is TGTGCCAGCATGCAAACAGGGGGCCGGAACACTGAAGCTTTCTTT. It yields the protein CASMQTGGRNTEAFF.

The V gene is TRBV28, the J gene TRBJ2-3, with D possibly being TRBD1 or TRBD2 (5 bases each). The CDR3 consists of 13 residues. The V gene's germline CDR1 is MDHEN and CDR2 SYDVKM. The V gene lost 5 bases and the J gene lost 2 bases, with 8 bases spanning the gap. This CDR3 is CASSGGVTDTQYF. CDR3 nucleotide sequence: TGTGCCAGCAGTGGGGGAGTCACAGATACGCAGTATTTT.

This clonotype occurred a few times. This chain uses TRBV12-3 or TRBV12-4 with TRBJ2-7, with 8 bases lining up with TRBD1. The CDR3 is 16 amino acids. V trimming: 2 bases; J trimming: 3 bases; junction bases outside the gene matches: 9. CDR3 coding DNA: TGTGCCAGCAGTTTATTTACAGGGGGTACGGGCTACGAGCAGTACTTC. It is translated as CASSLFTGGTGYEQYF.

This clonotype was seen many times. This chain uses TRBV12-3 or TRBV12-4 with TRBJ2-2; TRBD1 agrees at 10 bases. The CDR3 spans 15 residues. Trimming cost V 6 bases and J 5 bases; bases outside gene matches: 6. The CDR3 spells CASSRTGGRTGELFF. The CDR3 region has the DNA TGTGCCAGCAGCCGGACAGGGGGGAGGACCGGGGAGCTGTTTTTT.

V is TRBV7-9 and J is TRBJ2-5, with D possibly TRBD1 on 6 matching bases. The ends were cut back, 5 bases at V and 2 bases at J, with 15 bases in the middle. The CDR3 runs to 15 residues. In germline, CDR1 is SEHNR, CDR2 FQNEAQ (reference sequence). CDR3 in DNA: TGTGCCAGCAGCATTACCGGGACACTGCAAGAGACCCAGTACTTC. Translated: CASSITGTLQETQYF.

The chain combines TRBV19 with TRBJ2-5; 11 bases align to TRBD2. The CDR3 has 14 amino acids. CDR1 is LNHDA, CDR2 SQIVND, per germline (reference sequence). Trimming cost V 5 bases and J 5 bases; bases outside gene matches: 4. For the CDR3, the DNA is TGTGCCAGTAGTTTGACTAGCGGGATGGAGACCCAGTACTTC. Translation: CASSLTSGMETQYF.

The sample holds a few counts of this clonotype. The chain recombines TRBV10-3 with TRBJ2-3, with TRBD2 matching 10 bases. CDR3 length: 15 residues. With V trimmed by 5 bases and J by 6 bases, 8 bases remained unmatched. Looked up from germline, CDR1 is ENHRY and CDR2 is SYGVKD. For the CDR3, the DNA is TGTGCCATCAGTCTAGCGGGGGTTGTTACGGATACGCAGTATTTT. Its protein is CAISLAGVVTDTQYF.

This clonotype was recorded a few times. This chain connects TRBV27 to TRBJ2-1; unclear D gene. The CDR3 is 15 amino acids. V was cut by 7 bases and J by 0 bases, with 13 bases left in between. Looked up from germline, CDR1 is MNHEY and CDR2 is SMNVEV (reference sequence). The CDR3 loop is CASTRTGSSYNEQFF. The CDR3 DNA sequence: TGTGCCAGCACTCGAACTGGAAGCTCCTACAATGAGCAGTTCTTC.

This chain uses TRBV20-1 with TRBJ2-1, with D maybe TRBD2 (5 bases). V lost 5 bases and J lost 5, with 10 bases in between. From germline, CDR1 is DFQATT and CDR2 SNEGSKA (reference sequence). The CDR3 has 12 amino acids. CDR3 amino acids: CSARTYNNEQFF. The CDR3, as DNA: TGCAGTGCTCGGACTTATAACAATGAGCAGTTCTTC.

Many counts were recorded for this clonotype. V gene TRBV27 combines with J gene TRBJ2-1, with D maybe TRBD2 (6 bases). Trimming stripped 3 bases from V and 16 bases from J, with 16 bases between. In germline, CDR1 is MNHEY, CDR2 SMNVEV (reference sequence). This CDR3 contains 12 residues. CDR3 region: CASSFGAGRSFF. The DNA of the CDR3 is TGTGCCAGCAGTTTCGGGGCGGGACGTTCCTTCTTC.

This clonotype has a count of ten or more. The rearrangement joins TRBV10-2 to TRBJ2-1; D is perhaps TRBD2 (6 bases). This CDR3 region has 15 residues. With 4 bases removed from V and 0 bases from J, the gap between germline ends came to 10 bases. Germline assignment: CDR1 WSHSY and CDR2 SAAADI. The CDR3 region has the DNA TGCGCCAGCAGTGGGCGGGACCGCTCCTACAATGAGCAGTTCTTC. Translation gives CASSGRDRSYNEQFF.

The V and J genes are TRBV6-6 and TRBJ1-2; 7 nucleotides line up with TRBD1. Trimming took 6 bases from V and 0 from J; bases not matched to a gene: 7. The CDR3 totals 15 residues. CDR1 is MNHNY and CDR2 is SVGAGI in the germline V gene (reference sequence). Here the CDR3 reads CASSHTGETNYGYTF. In DNA, the CDR3 is TGTGCCAGCAGCCATACAGGGGAAACTAACTATGGCTACACCTTC.

The chain carries TRBV7-9 and TRBJ1-2; D not certain. The ends were cut back, 3 bases at V and 6 bases at J, with 5 bases in the middle. CDR1 SEHNR and CDR2 FQNEAQ come from the germline V gene (reference sequence). CDR3 length equals 11 residues. CDR3 sequence: CASSLQHGYTF. CDR3 DNA: TGTGCCAGCAGCTTGCAACATGGCTACACCTTC.

The sample holds many counts of this clonotype. V and J are TRBV20-1 and TRBJ2-5; TRBD2 agrees at 11 bases. V lost 6 bases to trimming and J lost 5 bases; unmatched junction nucleotides: 11. This CDR3 region has 15 residues. CDR1 is DFQATT and CDR2 is SNEGSKA in the germline V gene (reference sequence). The CDR3 sequence: CSAPGTSGGGETQYF. The CDR3 nucleotides are TGCAGTGCCCCCGGGACTAGCGGAGGAGGGGAGACCCAGTACTTC.

This clonotype was seen ten or more times. V and J are TRBV21-1 and TRBJ2-7; the tabulated D call, TRBD1, remains unverified against the DNA. TRBV21-1 is labeled a pseudogene. The CDR3 has 15 amino acids. CDR3 sequence: CASSKVQQGNYEQYF. The CDR3 DNA follows: TGTGCCAGCAGCAAAGTCCAACAGGGGAACTACGAGCAGTACTTC.

This clonotype was recorded a few times. The chain has TRBV6-2 or TRBV6-3 and TRBJ2-2, with TRBD1 matching 8 bases. The germline CDR1 and CDR2 sequences are MNHEY and SVGEGT. This CDR3 has 13 residues. The trim removed 5 bases at V and 5 bases at J, leaving 1 base unmatched. The CDR3 DNA is TGTGCCAGCAGTGGACAGGGAACCGGGGAGCTGTTTTTT. This gives the protein CASSGQGTGELFF.

This clonotype came up many times. The chain recombines TRBV2 with TRBJ1-6; TRBD1 is a possible D gene (6 bases). The V and J ends lost 4 bases and 9 bases respectively, with 13 bases between them. Germline assignment: CDR1 SNHLY and CDR2 FYNNEI. The CDR3 loop spans 14 amino acids. CDR3 residues: CASSGTGPISPLHF. The CDR3 DNA follows: TGTGCCAGCAGTGGCACAGGGCCAATTTCACCCCTCCACTTT. Based on the CDR3 plus reference TRBV2 and TRBJ1-6, the full variable domain is EPEVTQTPSHQVTQMGQEVILRCVPISNHLYFYWYRQILGQKVEFLVSFYNNEISEKSEIFDDQFSVERPDGSNFTLKIRSTKLEDSAMYFCASSGTGPISPLHFGNGTRLTVT.

This clonotype was picked up a small number of times. This chain connects TRBV19 to TRBJ2-1; 7 bases are shared with TRBD2. Germline CDR1 is LNHDA and CDR2 is SQIVND (reference sequence). The CDR3 is 16 residues long. V shed 4 bases, J shed 4 bases, and the junction held 10 bases outside the gene matches. In nucleotides, the CDR3 is TGTGCCAGTAGTAACACGGGCGGGAGTGGGTACAATGAGCAGTTCTTC. This codes for CASSNTGGSGYNEQFF.